This T cell receptor beta chain came from a study of molecular identifiers for immune sequencing clone quantification. Trimming at V came to 2 bases and at J to 6 bases, leaving 3 bases not matched to a gene. Germline assignment: CDR1 SEHNR and CDR2 FQNEAQ (reference sequence). CDR3 size: 15 residues. This clonotype has at least ten counts. Antigen specificity is unknown. Whole-study results and caveats: It was shown that clones above 20 RNA copies held over 99% of effector molecules, but under 1% in naive cells.

Bulk libraries came from a prior protocol with listed TCR primers. TCRdb fed the PCR reads into MiXCR, producing one record per CDR3 protein. The sample has over 600,000 distinct CDR3 sequences; 15% to 20% are singletons. The sequenced material came from naive CD8+ T cells from blood, with Jurkat cell RNA spiked in. Subset of the sample: FACS-sorted CD8+CD4-CCR7+CD45RA+ naive T cells. This chain uses TRBV7-9 with TRBJ1-4, with TRBD1 identical over 10 bases. The clonotype comes from a human donor in good health. Some libraries in this study had Jurkat cell RNA spiked in. CDR3 DNA sequence: TGTGCCAGCAGCTTACGGACAGGGGGGGATGAAAAACTGTTTTTT. It translates to CASSLRTGGDEKLFF.